The source of this TCR beta chain is a study of CD8+CD57+ T cells in acquired aplastic anemia. Broader study findings: Found in both controls and patients were 25 to 35 CD8+ CDR3 sequences. Researchers reported that CD8+ Simpson's diversity was not significantly different in patients versus controls.

Germline CDR1 and CDR2: SGHAT and FQDESV (reference sequence). This CDR3 contains 15 residues. J lost 6 bases, V lost 5 bases, and 7 bases had no gene match. This clonotype was detected once. Its antigen is not known. CDR3 and TCR beta VDJ profiling relied on genomic DNA as the template. One entry per CDR3 protein results from TCRdb running MiXCR on the reads. The profile shows around 170,000 distinct CDR3 sequences, around half of them singletons. It was patients with CD8+CD57+ cell expansion by flow cytometry who were chosen for sequencing. Diagnosis of severe acquired aplastic anemia applied to all patients. Patients were therapy-naive when their blood was sampled.

The chain carries TRBV11-1 and TRBJ2-1; 10 positions match TRBD2. Sequencing input: sorted CD4+, CD8+, or CD8+CD57+ T cells (not recorded which) from PBMCs. The TCR sequence derives from a human donor with aplastic anemia. The CDR3 sequence is CASSVSSGSFNEQFF. CDR3 nucleotide sequence: TGTGCCAGCAGCGTTTCTAGCGGGAGTTTCAATGAGCAGTTCTTC. Combining the CDR3 with reference TRBV11-1 and TRBJ2-1 gives the whole variable domain EAEVAQSPRYKITEKSQAVAFWCDPISGHATLYWYRQILGQGPELLVQFQDESVVDDSQLPKDRFSAERLKGVDSTLKIQPAELGDSAMYLCASSVSSGSFNEQFFGPGTRLTVL.